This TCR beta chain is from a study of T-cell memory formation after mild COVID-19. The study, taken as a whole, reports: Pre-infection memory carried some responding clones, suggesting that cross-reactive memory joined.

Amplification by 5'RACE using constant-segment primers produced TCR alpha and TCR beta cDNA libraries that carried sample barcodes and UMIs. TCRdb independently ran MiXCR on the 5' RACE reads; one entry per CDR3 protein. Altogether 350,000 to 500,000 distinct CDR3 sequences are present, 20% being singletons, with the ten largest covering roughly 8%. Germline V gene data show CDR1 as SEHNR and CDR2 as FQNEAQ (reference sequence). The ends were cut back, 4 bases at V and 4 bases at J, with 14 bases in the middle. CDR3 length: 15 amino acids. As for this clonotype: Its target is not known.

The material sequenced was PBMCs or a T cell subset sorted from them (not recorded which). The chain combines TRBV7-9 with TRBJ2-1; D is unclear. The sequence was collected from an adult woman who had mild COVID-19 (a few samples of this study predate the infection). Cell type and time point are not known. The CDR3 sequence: CASSSLGFLYNEQFF. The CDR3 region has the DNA TGTGCCAGCAGCTCCTTAGGATTTTTGTACAATGAGCAGTTCTTC.